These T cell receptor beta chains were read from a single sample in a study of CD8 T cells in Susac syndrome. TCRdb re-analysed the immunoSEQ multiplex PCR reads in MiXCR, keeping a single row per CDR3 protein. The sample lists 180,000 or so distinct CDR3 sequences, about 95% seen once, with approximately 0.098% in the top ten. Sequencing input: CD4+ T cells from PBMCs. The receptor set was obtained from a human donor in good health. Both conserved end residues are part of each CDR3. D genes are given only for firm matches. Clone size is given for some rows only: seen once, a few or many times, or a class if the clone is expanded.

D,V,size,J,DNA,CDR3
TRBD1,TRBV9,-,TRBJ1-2,TGTGCCAGCAGCGTCGGACAGGGGGTAGACTATGGCTACACCTTC,CASSVGQGVDYGYTF
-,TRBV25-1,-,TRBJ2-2,TGTGCCAGCAGTGTCCGGGACTCGAACACCGGGGAGCTGTTTTTT,CASSVRDSNTGELFF
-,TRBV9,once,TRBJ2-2,TGTGCCAGCAGCCCTCAAAGGGGTTACACCGGGGAGCTGTTTTTT,CASSPQRGYTGELFF
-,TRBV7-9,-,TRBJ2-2,TGTGCCAGAAAGGACTTTCCATACACCGGGGAGCTGTTTTTT,CARKDFPYTGELFF
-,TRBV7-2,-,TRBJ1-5,TGTGCCAGCAGCTTAGCGAGTAGGGGCCAGCCCCAGCATTTT,CASSLASRGQPQHF
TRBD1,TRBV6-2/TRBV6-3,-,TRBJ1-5,TGTGCCAGCAGTTACTATGGACAGGGTGTTCAGCCCCAGCATTTT,CASSYYGQGVQPQHF
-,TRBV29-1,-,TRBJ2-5,TGCAGCGTGACGGGAGAAGAGACCCAGTACTTC,CSVTGEETQYF
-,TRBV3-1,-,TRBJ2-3,TGTGCCAGCAGCCAAAAGGGGCAGAGCACAGATACGCAGTATTTT,CASSQKGQSTDTQYF
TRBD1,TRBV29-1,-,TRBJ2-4,TGCAGCGTGGCCCGAGGGACAGGGGGGGAGCACATTCAGTACTTC,CSVARGTGGEHIQYF
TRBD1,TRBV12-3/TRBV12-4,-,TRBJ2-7,TGTGCCAGCAGCTACGACAGGGTGAGGGGCTCCTACGAGCAGTACTTC,CASSYDRVRGSYEQYF